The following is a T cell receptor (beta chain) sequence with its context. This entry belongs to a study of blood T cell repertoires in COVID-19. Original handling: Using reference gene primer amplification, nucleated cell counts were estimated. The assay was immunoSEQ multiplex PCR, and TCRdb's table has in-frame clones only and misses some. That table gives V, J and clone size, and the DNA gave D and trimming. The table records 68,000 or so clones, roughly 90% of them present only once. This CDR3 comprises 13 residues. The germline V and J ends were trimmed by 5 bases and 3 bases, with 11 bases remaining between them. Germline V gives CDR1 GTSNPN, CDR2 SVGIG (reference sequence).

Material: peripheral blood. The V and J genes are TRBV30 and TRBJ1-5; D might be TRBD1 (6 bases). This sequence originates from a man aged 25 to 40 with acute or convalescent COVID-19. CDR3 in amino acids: CAWCRGDNQPQHF. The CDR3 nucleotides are TGTGCCTGGTGCAGGGGAGACAATCAGCCCCAGCATTTT.